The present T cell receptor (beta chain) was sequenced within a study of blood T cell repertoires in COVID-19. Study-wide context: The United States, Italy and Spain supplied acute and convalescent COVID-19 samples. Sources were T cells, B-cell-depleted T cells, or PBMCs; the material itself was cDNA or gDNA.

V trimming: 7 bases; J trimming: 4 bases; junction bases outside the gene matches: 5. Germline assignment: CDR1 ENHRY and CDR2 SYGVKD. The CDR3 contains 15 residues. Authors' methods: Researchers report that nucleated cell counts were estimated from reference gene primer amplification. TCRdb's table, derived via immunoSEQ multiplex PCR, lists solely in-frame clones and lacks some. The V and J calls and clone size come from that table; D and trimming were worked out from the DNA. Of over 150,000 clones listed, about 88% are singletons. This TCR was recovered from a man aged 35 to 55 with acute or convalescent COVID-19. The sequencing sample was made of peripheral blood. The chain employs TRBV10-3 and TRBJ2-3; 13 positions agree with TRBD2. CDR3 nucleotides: TGTGCCATCAAACTAGCGGGGGGGCAAGCAGATACGCAGTATTTT. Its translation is CAIKLAGGQADTQYF.